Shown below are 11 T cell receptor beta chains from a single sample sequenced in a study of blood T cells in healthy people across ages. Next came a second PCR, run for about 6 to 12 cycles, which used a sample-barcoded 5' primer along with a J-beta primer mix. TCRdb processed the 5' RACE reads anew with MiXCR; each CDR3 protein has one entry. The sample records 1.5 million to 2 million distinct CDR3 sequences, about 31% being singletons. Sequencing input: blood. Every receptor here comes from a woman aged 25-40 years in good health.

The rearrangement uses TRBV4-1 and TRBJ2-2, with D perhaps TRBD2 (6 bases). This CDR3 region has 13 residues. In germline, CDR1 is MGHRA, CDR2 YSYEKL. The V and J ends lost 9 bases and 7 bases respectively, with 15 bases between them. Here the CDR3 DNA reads TGCGCCAGTACTAGCCAACGGAACGGGGAGCTGTTTTTT. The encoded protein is CASTSQRNGELFF.

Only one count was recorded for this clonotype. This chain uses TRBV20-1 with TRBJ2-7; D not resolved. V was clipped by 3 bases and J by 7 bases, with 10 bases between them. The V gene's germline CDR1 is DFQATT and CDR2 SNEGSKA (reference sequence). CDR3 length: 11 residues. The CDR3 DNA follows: TGCAGTGCTAGGCCCCAGCGTGAGCAGTACTTC. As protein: CSARPQREQYF.

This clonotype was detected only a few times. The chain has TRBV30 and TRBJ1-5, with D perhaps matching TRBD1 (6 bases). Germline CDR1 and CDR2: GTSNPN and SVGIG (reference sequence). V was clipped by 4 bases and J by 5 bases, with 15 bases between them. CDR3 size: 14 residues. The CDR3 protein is CAWKQGRGDQPQHF. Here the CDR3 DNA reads TGTGCCTGGAAACAAGGCAGGGGAGATCAGCCCCAGCATTTT.

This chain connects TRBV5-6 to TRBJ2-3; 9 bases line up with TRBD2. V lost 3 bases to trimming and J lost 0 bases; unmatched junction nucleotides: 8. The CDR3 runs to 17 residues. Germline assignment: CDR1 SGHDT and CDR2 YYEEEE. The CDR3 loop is CASSWEKRGASTDTQYF. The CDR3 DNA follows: TGTGCCAGCAGCTGGGAGAAGCGGGGGGCTAGCACAGATACGCAGTATTTT.

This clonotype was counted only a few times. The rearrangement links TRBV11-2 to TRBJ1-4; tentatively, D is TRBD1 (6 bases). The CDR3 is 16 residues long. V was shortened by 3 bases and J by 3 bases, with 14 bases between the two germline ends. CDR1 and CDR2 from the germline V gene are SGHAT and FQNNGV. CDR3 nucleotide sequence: TGTGCCAGCAGCTTCGGTACAGGGCATTCTAATGAAAAACTGTTTTTT. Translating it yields CASSFGTGHSNEKLFF.

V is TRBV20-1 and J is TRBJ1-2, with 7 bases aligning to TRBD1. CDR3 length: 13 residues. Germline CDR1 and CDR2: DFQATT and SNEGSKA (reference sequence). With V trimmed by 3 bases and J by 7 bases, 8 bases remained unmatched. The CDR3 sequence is CSASLKGALGYTF. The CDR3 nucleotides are TGCAGTGCTAGCTTAAAGGGGGCACTTGGCTACACCTTC.

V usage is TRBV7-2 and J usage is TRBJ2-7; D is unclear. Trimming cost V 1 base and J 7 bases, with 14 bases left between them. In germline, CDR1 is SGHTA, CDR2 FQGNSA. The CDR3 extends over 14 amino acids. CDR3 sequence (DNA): TGTGCCAGCAGCTTAGGACCTAGGGCGAGTGAGCAGTACTTC. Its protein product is CASSLGPRASEQYF.

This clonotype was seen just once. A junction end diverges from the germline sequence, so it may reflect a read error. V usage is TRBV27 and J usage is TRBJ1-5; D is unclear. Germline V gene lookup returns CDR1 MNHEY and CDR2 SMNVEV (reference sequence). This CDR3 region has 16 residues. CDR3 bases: TGTGCCAGAAGTTTAGTAATAGGCGACGGCAATCAGCCCCAGCATTTT. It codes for CARSLVIGDGNQPQHF.

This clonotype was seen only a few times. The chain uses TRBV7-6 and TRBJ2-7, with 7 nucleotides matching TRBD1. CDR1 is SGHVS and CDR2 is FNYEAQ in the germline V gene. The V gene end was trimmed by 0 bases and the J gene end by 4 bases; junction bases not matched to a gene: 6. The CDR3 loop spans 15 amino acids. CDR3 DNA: TGTGCCAGCAGCTTAGCGACAGGGCCTAAATACGAGCAGTACTTC. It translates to CASSLATGPKYEQYF.

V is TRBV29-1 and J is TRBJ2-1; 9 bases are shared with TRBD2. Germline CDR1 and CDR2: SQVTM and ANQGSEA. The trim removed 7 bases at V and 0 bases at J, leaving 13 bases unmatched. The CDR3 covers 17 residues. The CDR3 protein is CSGAGLARGSSYNEQFF. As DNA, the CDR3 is TGCAGCGGCGCCGGACTAGCGAGAGGTAGCTCCTACAATGAGCAGTTCTTC.

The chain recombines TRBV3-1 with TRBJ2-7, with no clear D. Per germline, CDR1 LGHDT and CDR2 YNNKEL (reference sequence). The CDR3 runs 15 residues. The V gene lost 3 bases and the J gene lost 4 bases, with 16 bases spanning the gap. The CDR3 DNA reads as TGTGCCAGCAGCCAGAGGCGTAGTAGCCCGTACGAGCAGTACTTC. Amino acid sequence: CASSQRRSSPYEQYF.